The T cell receptor beta chain under discussion was sequenced for a study of T-cell memory formation after mild COVID-19. Looking at the study overall: TCR clusters were mostly donor specific. Overall study findings and caveats: Researchers found some responding clones in pre-infection memory, a sign that cross-reactive memory joined. Clones which contracted sat mainly in CM and EM if CD4+, and in EMRA if CD8+.

This clonotype was counted a few times. What it binds is unknown. The CDR3 has 15 residues. Trimming cost V 0 bases and J 7 bases, with 14 bases left between them. Looked up from germline, CDR1 is SGHRS and CDR2 is YFSETQ. TCRdb used MiXCR to reprocess the 5' RACE reads, holding one entry per CDR3 protein. The data show fewer than 400,000 distinct CDR3 sequences, over 10% seen once. The chain couples TRBV5-1 to TRBJ2-1; tentatively, D is TRBD1 (7 bases). Sequenced sample: PBMCs or a T cell subset sorted from them (not recorded which). This TCR derives from a man in his late teens or twenties who had mild COVID-19 (a few samples of this study predate the infection). Cell type and time point are not known. CDR3 protein: CASSLVEGARNEQFF. As DNA, the CDR3 is TGCGCCAGCAGCTTGGTGGAGGGGGCAAGGAATGAGCAGTTCTTC.